A single sample is the source of the 23 T cell receptor beta chains below, sequenced in a study of tumor-infiltrating lymphocytes in primary liver carcinoma. From around 18-30 mg of unsorted bulk tissue, DNA and RNA were co-extracted together. Making TCR beta cDNA involved approximately 530 ng total RNA and a constant-region primer. Slightly modified ARM-PCR served as the procedure for the TCR beta libraries. These libraries came from three rounds of nested multiplex PCR. The opening two PCR rounds, around 10 cycles each, paired TRBV1-TRBV30 forward primers with a C-beta reverse primer. TCRdb re-derived calls from the multiplex PCR reads in MiXCR, one entry per CDR3 protein. This sample yields under 110,000 distinct CDR3 sequences, of which 65% to 75% are seen a single time; 10% to 15% belongs to the top ten. Sample: liver tumor tissue from sampling region 2. Subset here: tumor region T2, inferior pole. Receptors originate from a woman between 55 and 75 years old with primary liver carcinoma and hepatitis B virus infection.

Concerning this clonotype itself: The junction shows a germline mismatch at one end, possibly a read error. The gene calls are TRBV5-4 and TRBJ2-3; TRBD2 matches at 7 bases. The CDR3 totals 17 residues. In germline, CDR1 is SGHNT, CDR2 YYREEE (reference sequence). In DNA form, the CDR3 reads TGTACCAGCAACTTCCCTCGACTAGCAGAGGGCCTCGGTACGCAGTATTTT. It translates to CTSNFPRLAEGLGTQYF.

This clonotype was detected only a few times. J is TRBJ2-2 and V is TRBV15; the D gene is possibly TRBD2 (5 bases). Trimming cost V 2 bases and J 8 bases, with 9 bases left between them. The V gene's germline CDR1 is LNHNV and CDR2 YYDKDF (reference sequence). The CDR3 extends over 13 amino acids. CDR3 in amino acids: CATSRRDGGELFF. The CDR3 region has the DNA TGTGCCACCAGCAGACGGGATGGAGGGGAGCTGTTTTTT.

Points on this clonotype: A much larger clone lies one base from this, so it may be a read error. The CDR3 does not close with the conserved phenylalanine or tryptophan, likely indicating a read error. The chain employs TRBV28 and TRBJ2-3, with a tentative D call TRBD1 (6 bases). CDR1 MDHEN and CDR2 SYDVKM come from the germline V gene. V lost 5 bases to trimming and J lost 5 bases, with 20 bases between them. The CDR3 consists of 16 residues. The CDR3 loop is CASSIYRVGGGDTQYL. CDR3 nucleotides: TGTGCCAGCAGTATTTACAGGGTTGGCGGCGGAGATACGCAGTATCTT.

The table lists this clonotype with a few counts. The genes are TRBV28 and TRBJ2-7, with 11 bases identical to TRBD2. The CDR3 is 17 amino acids. Germline CDR1 MDHEN, CDR2 SYDVKM. The V gene end was trimmed by 3 bases and the J gene end by 6 bases; junction bases not matched to a gene: 13. The CDR3, as DNA: TGTGCCAGCAGTTTCCCAACTCCACTAGCGGGAGTTGGCGAGCAGTACTTC. Amino acids: CASSFPTPLAGVGEQYF.

Turning to this clonotype: It is unclear where the CDR3 begins or ends on the DNA, so no DNA is shown, and the CDR3 is as TCRdb lists it. The gene calls are TRBV11-2 and TRBJ1-2; the D segment call TRBD1 is taken from the table without a DNA check. Ends included, the CDR3 has 15 residues. Germline loops: CDR1 SGHAT, CDR2 FQNNGV. Here the CDR3 reads CANSLDTTGIYGCTF.

The rearrangement joins TRBV12-3 or TRBV12-4 to TRBJ1-2; unclear D gene. V was trimmed by 3 bases and J by 5 bases, leaving 16 bases between them. This CDR3 has 15 residues. As DNA, the CDR3 is TGTGCCAGCAGTTTGTCGGGGTCGCTTAAGTATGGCTACACCTTC. Amino acids: CASSLSGSLKYGYTF.

Only one count was recorded for this clonotype. A junction boundary mismatches the germline segment, possibly from a read error. The chain combines TRBV12-3 or TRBV12-4 with TRBJ1-1; D uncertain. CDR3 length: 15 amino acids. The CDR3, as DNA: TGTGCCAGCAGTAAAGAGGGTTGGGTGAACACTGAAGCCTTCTTT. Translation gives CASSKEGWVNTEAFF.

Of note for this clonotype: Compared with germline, one end of the junction differs, possibly owing to a read error. The chain recombines TRBV6-5 with TRBJ2-1; maybe TRBD2 (5 bases). CDR1 and CDR2 from the germline V gene are MNHEY and SVGAGI. There are 15 residues in the CDR3. This CDR3 is CVSSLGLLKYNEQLF. CDR3 bases: TGTGTCAGCAGCCTCGGACTCCTGAAATACAATGAGCAGTTATTC.

About this clonotype itself: It may be a read error: a sequence one base away is much more abundant. The chain employs TRBV6-6 and TRBJ1-1; D gene unclear. The CDR3 is 11 amino acids. CDR1 is MNHNY, CDR2 SVGAGI, per germline (reference sequence). Between the trimmed V and J ends, which lost 10 bases and 7 bases, there was a span of 13 bases. The CDR3 DNA is TGTGCCATTAGATTTCAGGTTGAAGCTTTCTTT. Translation: CAIRFQVEAFF.

The chain couples TRBV11-1 to TRBJ2-3; possibly TRBD2 for D (5 bases). Germline V CDR1 and CDR2: SGHAT, FQDESV (reference sequence). There are 14 residues in the CDR3. CDR3 sequence reads: CAGSFRTSTDTQYF. The CDR3 coding sequence is TGTGCAGGTAGCTTCAGGACTAGCACAGATACGCAGTATTTT.

In this sample, this clonotype turned up many times. The CDR3 here is CASRPNEGEQFF. The CDR3 bases are TGCGCCAGCAGGCCCAACGAAGGTGAGCAGTTCTTC. The chain recombines TRBV5-1 with TRBJ2-1; D remains unclear. This CDR3 region has 12 residues. Germline values: CDR1 SGHRS, CDR2 YFSETQ. Trimming pared 5 bases from V and 9 bases from J, leaving 12 bases between. The whole variable domain, remainder taken from reference TRBV5-1 and TRBJ2-1, is KAGVTQTPRYLIKTRGQQVTLSCSPISGHRSVSWYQQTPGQGLQFLFEYFSETQRNKGNFPGRFSGRQFSNSRSEMNVSTLELGDSALYLCASRPNEGEQFFGPGTRLTVL.

The rearrangement joins TRBV11-3 to TRBJ1-1, with TRBD1 as a possible D gene (5 bases). CDR3 size: 16 residues. Germline loops: CDR1 SGHNT, CDR2 YENEEA. The V end was cut by 1 base, the J end by 1 base, with 13 bases between. CDR3 bases: TGTGCCAGCAGCTTAGTCAGGGAGTACAGGAACACTGAAGCTTTCTTT. It encodes CASSLVREYRNTEAFF.

In this sample, this clonotype turned up many times. This chain uses TRBV6-5 with TRBJ1-2; the match to TRBD1 covers 8 bases. J lost 0 bases, V lost 10 bases, and 16 bases had no gene match. This CDR3 region has 17 residues. Germline CDR1 is MNHEY and CDR2 is SVGAGI. As DNA, the CDR3 is TGTGCCACCAAATCCCGACAGGGGAGAAGGTCTAACTATGGCTACACCTTC. The encoded protein is CATKSRQGRRSNYGYTF.

Regarding this clonotype: A junction boundary mismatches the germline segment, possibly from a read error. The gene calls are TRBV4-1 and TRBJ2-1, with D perhaps being TRBD1 or TRBD2 (5 bases each). Germline-derived CDR1 and CDR2 are MGHRA and YSYEKL. The CDR3 is 15 residues long. CDR3 loop: CASSHRGGPNNEQFF. The CDR3 DNA is TGTGCCAGCAGCCACCGGGGCGGGCCCAACAATGAGCAGTTCTTC.

This clonotype was observed a handful of times. As the CDR3 is not closed by the conserved phenylalanine or tryptophan, this likely results from a read error. The chain carries TRBV29-1 and TRBJ2-3, with 8 bases fitting TRBD2. Trimming removed 6 bases from V and 12 bases from J; junction bases left unmatched: 23. CDR1 is SQVTM and CDR2 is ANQGSEA in the germline V gene. The CDR3 contains 16 residues. In DNA form, the CDR3 reads TGCAGCGTCCACGGATCCGCGGCGGGAGGTGGCGGTACACAGTATGTT. Translation gives CSVHGSAAGGGGTQYV.

Note on this clonotype: An end of the junction differs from the germline gene, which may be a read error. The chain recombines TRBV11-2 with TRBJ2-5; D not resolved. Germline V CDR1 and CDR2: SGHAT, FQNNGV. This CDR3 region has 16 residues. The CDR3 reads CASSLGSGSRQETEYF. CDR3 bases: TGTGCCAGCAGCTTAGGATCGGGTAGCAGACAAGAGACCGAGTACTTC. Variable domain in full (rest from reference TRBV11-2 and TRBJ2-5): EAGVAQSPRYKIIEKRQSVAFWCNPISGHATLYWYQQILGQGPKLLIQFQNNGVVDDSQLPKDRFSAERLKGVDSTLKIQPAKLEDSAVYLCASSLGSGSRQETEYFGPGTRLLVL.

To note about this clonotype: A junction end diverges from the germline sequence, so it may reflect a read error. The rearrangement joins TRBV6-4 to TRBJ2-3, with TRBD2 matching over 8 bases. Germline CDR1 is MRHNA and CDR2 is SNTAGT. The CDR3 sequence is 15 residues long. This chain's CDR3 is CASSDLAGSTETQYF. Written as DNA, the CDR3 is TGTGCCAGCAGTGATTTAGCGGGGAGTACAGAGACGCAGTATTTT.

The chain combines TRBV20-1 with TRBJ2-5, with D hard to call. CDR3 size: 17 residues. The germline V and J ends were trimmed by 0 bases and 5 bases, with 22 bases remaining between them. The germline V gene has CDR1 DFQATT and CDR2 SNEGSKA (reference sequence). The CDR3 loop is CSARESASRSIIETQYF. For the CDR3, the DNA is TGCAGTGCTAGAGAATCTGCTAGTAGGAGTATTATTGAGACCCAGTACTTC.

This clonotype was recorded at least ten times. The CDR3 DNA follows: TGTGCCAGCAGCCCTCGAGCGGGAGAAGTCGAAGATACGCAGTATTTT. Translated, it gives CASSPRAGEVEDTQYF. The chain is built from TRBV5-5 and TRBJ2-3; TRBD2 matches at 8 bases. Germline loops: CDR1 SGHKS, CDR2 YYEKEE (reference sequence). V lost 4 bases to trimming and J lost 5 bases; unmatched junction nucleotides: 12. This CDR3 region has 16 residues.

Turning to this clonotype: Compared with germline, one end of the junction differs, possibly owing to a read error. This sequence joins TRBV11-2 and TRBJ2-5; 8 bases agree with TRBD2. Germline V CDR1 and CDR2: SGHAT, FQNNGV. CDR3 length equals 17 residues. The CDR3 is CASSSEGGAGGATTQYF. CDR3 nucleotide sequence: TGTGCTAGCAGCTCTGAAGGGGGTGCCGGGGGGGCAACGACCCAGTACTTC.

A few counts support this clonotype. The V gene is TRBV19, the J gene TRBJ2-7, with 8 positions matching TRBD2. The CDR3 totals 14 residues. Germline CDR1 LNHDA, CDR2 SQIVND (reference sequence). After removal of 3 bases from V and 5 bases from J, the junction contained 6 bases not matched to a gene. For the CDR3, the DNA is TGTGCCAGTAGTATCGGGACTAGGACCCACGAGCAGTACTTC. This gives the protein CASSIGTRTHEQYF.

As regards this clonotype: Compared with germline, one end of the junction differs, possibly owing to a read error. The V gene is TRBV11-2, the J gene TRBJ2-3, with D uncertain. The CDR3 runs 15 residues. Germline V gives CDR1 SGHAT, CDR2 FQNNGV. The CDR3 DNA reads TGTGCCAGCAGCTTATATCAAGGCTACACAGATGCGCAGTATTTT. Translated: CASSLYQGYTDAQYF.

This clonotype was observed many times. The chain recombines TRBV28 with TRBJ1-6, with 9 bases matching TRBD1. The CDR3 loop spans 15 amino acids. The germline V gene encodes CDR1 MDHEN and CDR2 SYDVKM. Germline trimming cut 5 bases from V and 8 bases from J; bases unmatched to any gene: 7. The CDR3 here is CASSPPTGGDSPLHF. DNA for the CDR3: TGTGCCAGCAGTCCACCGACAGGGGGGGATTCACCCCTCCACTTT.